Below, 27 T cell receptor beta chains from the same sample are listed, as sequenced in a study of blood T cells in healthy people across ages. Then a second PCR, running roughly 6 to 12 cycles, was carried out with a sample-barcoded 5' primer and a J-beta primer mix. TCRdb re-called the 5' RACE reads with MiXCR, one entry per CDR3 protein. The sample lists about 720,000 distinct CDR3 sequences, 20% to 25% occurring once. This sample also appeared in a second study, on T cells of mothers and their children.

Input material: blood. The receptor source for this set is a boy aged 5-17 years in good health.

The V and J genes are TRBV10-3 and TRBJ1-3; a weak D match, TRBD1 (5 bases). Trimming stripped 11 bases from V and 2 bases from J, with 22 bases between. Germline V CDR1 and CDR2: ENHRY, SYGVKD. There are 16 residues in the CDR3. CDR3 coding DNA: TGTGCCTCGACAGTGTTACCCTGGACTGCTGGAAACACCATATATTTT. Its protein is CASTVLPWTAGNTIYF.

The count of this clonotype is one. The V call is TRBV15, the J call TRBJ2-1; 7 nucleotides align to TRBD1. The ends lost 5 bases at V and 10 bases at J; junction bases unmatched: 5. The CDR3 has 12 residues. CDR1 is LNHNV and CDR2 is YYDKDF in the germline V gene (reference sequence). DNA of the CDR3: TGTGCCACCAGCTCCACAGGGGAAGAGCAGTTCTTC. Translated, it gives CATSSTGEEQFF.

This clonotype was counted a few times. The chain links TRBV2 to TRBJ2-3, with 10 bases that match TRBD2. The CDR3 runs to 15 residues. Germline assignment: CDR1 SNHLY and CDR2 FYNNEI. The V segment lost 2 bases and the J segment 2 bases; nucleotides outside the gene matches: 1. CDR3 nucleotides: TGTGCCAGCAGTGAAACTAGCGGGGACACAGATACGCAGTATTTT. It codes for CASSETSGDTDTQYF. Based on the CDR3 plus reference TRBV2 and TRBJ2-3, the full variable domain is EPEVTQTPSHQVTQMGQEVILRCVPISNHLYFYWYRQILGQKVEFLVSFYNNEISEKSEIFDDQFSVERPDGSNFTLKIRSTKLEDSAMYFCASSETSGDTDTQYFGPGTRLTVL.

This clonotype has just a few counts. The chain joins TRBV7-2 to TRBJ2-1; no reliable D call. V lost 2 bases to trimming and J lost 8 bases, with 7 bases between them. CDR1 and CDR2 (germline): SGHTA, FQGNSA. There are 12 residues in the CDR3. The CDR3 region is CASSLIRHEQFF. CDR3 bases: TGTGCCAGCAGCTTAATCCGCCATGAGCAGTTCTTC.

V and J are TRBV27 and TRBJ2-3; 10 nucleotides agree with TRBD1. This CDR3 has 16 residues. The germline CDR1 and CDR2 sequences are MNHEY and SMNVEV (reference sequence). The V and J ends lost 2 bases and 5 bases, in that order; junction bases with no gene match: 7. CDR3 sequence (DNA): TGTGCCAGCAGTTTACCGTCCGGGACAGGGGTAGATACGCAGTATTTT. This encodes CASSLPSGTGVDTQYF.

This clonotype was counted between two and nine times. The chain employs TRBV29-1 and TRBJ2-2, with D perhaps TRBD1 (6 bases). The CDR3 runs 14 residues. CDR1 and CDR2 from the germline V gene are SQVTM and ANQGSEA. Trimming left V 6 bases short and J 5 bases short, with 16 bases between. CDR3 DNA: TGCAGCGTGGGTAGGGCAGGGGCGACCGGGGAGCTGTTTTTT. Protein product: CSVGRAGATGELFF.

This clonotype showed up just a few times. The chain employs TRBV7-8 and TRBJ2-7, with D unresolved. Germline V gene data show CDR1 as SGHVS and CDR2 as FQNEAQ. V was trimmed by 8 bases and J by 4 bases, leaving 6 bases between them. The CDR3 loop spans 10 amino acids. DNA of the CDR3: TGTGCCAGCGCCGAGTACGAGCAGTACTTC. Its protein is CASAEYEQYF. The whole variable domain, filled in from reference TRBV7-8 and TRBJ2-7, reads GAGVSQSPRYKVAKRGQDVALRCDPISGHVSLFWYQQALGQGPEFLTYFQNEAQLDKSGLPSDRFFAERPEGSVSTLKIQRTQQEDSAVYLCASAEYEQYFGPGTRLTVT.

This clonotype was detected only a few times. The V gene is TRBV5-1, the J gene TRBJ1-1; weak D call: TRBD1 (5 bases). V was cut by 6 bases and J by 2 bases, with 17 bases left in between. Looked up from germline, CDR1 is SGHRS and CDR2 is YFSETQ. The CDR3 sequence is 15 residues long. The CDR3 sequence is CASTLGDPHNTEAFF. DNA for the CDR3: TGCGCCAGCACCCTGGGGGACCCACACAACACTGAAGCTTTCTTT.

In this sample, this clonotype turned up a few times. The J gene is TRBJ2-2, the V gene TRBV4-1; D is perhaps TRBD1 (5 bases). CDR3 length equals 14 residues. Trimming took 1 base from V and 5 from J, leaving 8 bases between them. Germline CDR1 is MGHRA and CDR2 is YSYEKL. The CDR3 loop is CASSQVRGTGELFF. The CDR3 DNA sequence: TGCGCCAGCAGCCAAGTTAGGGGTACCGGGGAGCTGTTTTTT.

The chain couples TRBV29-1 to TRBJ2-5, with D perhaps TRBD1 or TRBD2 (5 bases each). Trimming pared 7 bases from V and 2 bases from J, leaving 17 bases between. CDR3 length equals 14 residues. Germline CDR1 reads SQVTM; CDR2 reads ANQGSEA. This CDR3 reads CSGGPTVIQETQYF. CDR3 nucleotide sequence: TGCAGCGGGGGACCGACTGTAATACAAGAGACCCAGTACTTC.

This clonotype was found many times. The V and J genes are TRBV4-1 and TRBJ2-7; D possibly uses TRBD1 or TRBD2 (5 bases each). The CDR3 totals 18 residues. Germline V gene data show CDR1 as MGHRA and CDR2 as YSYEKL. V lost 2 bases, J lost 3 bases, and 23 bases lay in between. CDR3 loop: CASSQRPTGGPDYYEQYF. The CDR3 region has the DNA TGCGCCAGCAGCCAAAGGCCAACAGGAGGCCCAGACTACTACGAGCAGTACTTC.

A single count supports this clonotype. The chain employs TRBV7-2 and TRBJ2-6; 9 positions match TRBD1. Trimming cost V 0 bases and J 5 bases; bases outside gene matches: 8. The CDR3 contains 18 residues. CDR1 and CDR2 from the germline V gene are SGHTA and FQGNSA. In DNA form, the CDR3 reads TGTGCCAGCAGCTTAGCGGGACAGGGCTATTCCCGGGCCAACGTCCTGACTTTC. Translation: CASSLAGQGYSRANVLTF.

This chain connects TRBV14 to TRBJ1-1; D is possibly TRBD1 (5 bases). V gave up 1 base and J gave up 9 bases, with 33 bases separating them. CDR1 is SGHDN and CDR2 is FVKESK in the germline V gene. CDR3 length: 20 amino acids. CDR3 in DNA: TGTGCCAGCAGCCAAGTTAGCTTCGACAGTCATAGAGCCTTTGAATTTCAAGCTTTCTTT. Translated: CASSQVSFDSHRAFEFQAFF.

The chain links TRBV7-9 to TRBJ2-7; D gene ambiguous. This CDR3 comprises 12 residues. Germline V CDR1 and CDR2: SEHNR, FQNEAQ (reference sequence). V was trimmed by 2 bases and J by 6 bases, leaving 8 bases between them. The CDR3 DNA follows: TGTGCCAGCAGCTTATCAATATCCGAGCAGTACTTC. It specifies CASSLSISEQYF. Supplemented by reference TRBV7-9 and TRBJ2-7, the full variable domain reads DTGVSQNPRHKITKRGQNVTFRCDPISEHNRLYWYRQTLGQGPEFLTYFQNEAQLEKSRLLSDRFSAERPKGSFSTLEIQRTEQGDSAMYLCASSLSISEQYFGPGTRLTVT.

This clonotype was observed a few times. The chain combines TRBV6-4 with TRBJ2-2; TRBD2 agrees at 10 bases. Germline CDR1 MRHNA, CDR2 SNTAGT. Trimming cost V 4 bases and J 7 bases; bases outside gene matches: 9. This CDR3 has 16 amino acids. The CDR3, as DNA: TGTGCCAGCAGTGCCGACGGACTAGCGGTTAGCGGGGAGCTGTTTTTT. Its protein is CASSADGLAVSGELFF.

This clonotype was seen a handful of times. CDR3 amino acids: CSVLRQEDRNEQFF. DNA for the CDR3: TGCAGCGTTCTCCGACAGGAAGATAGGAATGAGCAGTTCTTC. The genes are TRBV29-1 and TRBJ2-1; the D gene is possibly TRBD1 (6 bases). Germline values: CDR1 SQVTM, CDR2 ANQGSEA. The length of the CDR3 is 14 residues. The germline V and J ends were trimmed by 5 bases and 7 bases, with 18 bases remaining between them.

The chain is built from TRBV11-2 and TRBJ2-1, with D tentatively TRBD2 (6 bases). The V and J ends lost 5 bases and 12 bases respectively, with 17 bases between them. The CDR3 loop spans 13 amino acids. From germline, CDR1 is SGHAT and CDR2 FQNNGV. The chain's CDR3 is CASSPRRGYGQFF. CDR3 in DNA: TGTGCCAGCAGCCCACGGAGGGGCTATGGGCAGTTCTTC.

In nucleotides, the CDR3 is TGTGCCATCAGTGAGTCGAGCTTCAGGGGGTTCGGCTACACCTTC. Protein product: CAISESSFRGFGYTF. The chain uses TRBV10-3 and TRBJ1-2; 7 nucleotides align to TRBD1. The CDR3 has 15 residues. Germline values: CDR1 ENHRY, CDR2 SYGVKD. J gave up 8 bases and V 0 bases, and 9 bases lay outside the gene matches.

V gene TRBV4-1 combines with J gene TRBJ2-5; D possibly corresponds to TRBD2 (5 bases). The CDR3 consists of 15 residues. Trimming removed 6 bases at V and 0 bases at J, with 14 bases between. CDR1 is MGHRA and CDR2 is YSYEKL in the germline V gene. The CDR3: CASRRYPGNQETQYF. CDR3 coding DNA: TGCGCCAGCAGGCGATACCCGGGGAACCAAGAGACCCAGTACTTC.

In this sample, this clonotype turned up a few times. This chain joins TRBV29-1 and TRBJ2-1, with D possibly TRBD1 on 5 matching bases. Trimming took off 4 bases at V and 5 bases at J, with 9 bases between the two ends. The V gene's germline CDR1 is SQVTM and CDR2 ANQGSEA. This CDR3 has 12 amino acids. DNA for the CDR3: TGCAGCGTTGGCAGGGTAAACAATGAGCAGTTCTTC. Translating gives CSVGRVNNEQFF.

This clonotype was observed a few times. V and J are TRBV20-1 and TRBJ2-7, with 7 bases matching TRBD2. After removal of 0 bases from V and 7 bases from J, the junction contained 9 bases not matched to a gene. The CDR3 length is 14 residues. The V gene's germline CDR1 is DFQATT and CDR2 SNEGSKA (reference sequence). The CDR3 is CSARDYLGEGEQYF. The CDR3, as DNA: TGCAGTGCTAGAGATTATCTGGGGGAGGGGGAGCAGTACTTC.

This clonotype was counted only a few times. The chain combines TRBV4-3 with TRBJ2-2; D remains ambiguous. From germline, CDR1 is LGHNA and CDR2 YSLEER. Trimming removed 0 bases at V and 1 base at J, with 6 bases between. The CDR3 contains 15 residues. The CDR3 is CASSQDLRNTGELFF. The CDR3 DNA reads TGCGCCAGCAGCCAAGACCTCAGGAACACCGGGGAGCTGTTTTTT.

The chain couples TRBV15 to TRBJ2-5, with D tentatively TRBD1 (6 bases). The tail of the sequence fits TRBJ2-7 better, so the J call may be wrong. In germline, CDR1 is LNHNV, CDR2 YYDKDF (reference sequence). This CDR3 is 15 amino acids long. The CDR3 DNA sequence: TGTGCCACCAGCAGAGATTGGGCAGGGGCCTACGAGCAGTACTTC. Amino acids: CATSRDWAGAYEQYF.

The table lists this clonotype with a few counts. The gene calls are TRBV5-4 and TRBJ2-3, with D possibly TRBD2 on 5 matching bases. Trimming took 2 bases from V and 4 from J, leaving 8 bases between them. The CDR3 spans 13 residues. From germline, CDR1 is SGHNT and CDR2 YYREEE (reference sequence). This chain's CDR3 is CASSLLDSDTQYF. CDR3 DNA sequence: TGTGCCAGCAGCTTACTAGACTCAGATACGCAGTATTTT.

The V and J genes are TRBV12-3 or TRBV12-4 and TRBJ2-3, with a possible D match to TRBD2 (6 bases). Trimming shortened V by 4 bases and J by 1 base, and 15 bases separated the two germline ends. This CDR3 region has 16 residues. The CDR3 nucleotides read TGTGCCAGCAGTTCGCAGGGCGGGGCGGGCACAGATACGCAGTATTTT. It is translated as CASSSQGGAGTDTQYF.

The chain couples TRBV5-5 to TRBJ2-7; D unclear. The CDR3 consists of 16 residues. Germline CDR1 and CDR2: SGHKS and YYEKEE (reference sequence). With 0 bases removed from V and 0 bases from J, the gap between germline ends came to 13 bases. The CDR3 sequence: CASSLATGPSSYEQYF. The CDR3 nucleotides are TGTGCCAGCAGCTTGGCAACCGGGCCAAGCTCCTACGAGCAGTACTTC. The full variable domain, with the rest looked up from reference TRBV5-5 and TRBJ2-7, is DAGVTQSPTHLIKTRGQQVTLRCSPISGHKSVSWYQQVLGQGPQFIFQYYEKEERGRGNFPDRFSARQFPNYSSELNVNALLLGDSALYLCASSLATGPSSYEQYFGPGTRLTVT.

The rearrangement uses TRBV6-5 and TRBJ2-5; 7 bases line up with TRBD1. V was clipped by 6 bases and J by 3 bases; unmatched bases: 10. The CDR3 contains 15 residues. Germline V gene lookup returns CDR1 MNHEY and CDR2 SVGAGI. For the CDR3, the DNA is TGTGCCAGCAGCCCCTCGGGACAGCCTGAAGAGACCCAGTACTTC. Its translation is CASSPSGQPEETQYF.